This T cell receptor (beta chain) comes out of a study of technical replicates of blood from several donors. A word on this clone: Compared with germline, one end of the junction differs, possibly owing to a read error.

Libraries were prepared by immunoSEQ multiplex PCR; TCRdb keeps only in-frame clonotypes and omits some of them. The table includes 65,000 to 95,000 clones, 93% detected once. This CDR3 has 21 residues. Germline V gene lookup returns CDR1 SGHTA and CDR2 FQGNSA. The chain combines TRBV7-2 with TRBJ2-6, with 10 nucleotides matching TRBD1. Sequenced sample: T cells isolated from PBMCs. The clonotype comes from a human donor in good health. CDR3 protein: CASSLAGKLGQGVTGANVLTF. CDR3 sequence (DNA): TGTGCCAGCAGTTTAGCCGGAAAATTAGGACAGGGGGTCACTGGGGCCAACGTCCTGACTTTC.